This entry features one T cell receptor beta chain sequence. Its antigen is currently unknown. These data originate in a study of Graves' ophthalmopathy and Graves' hyperthyroidism. Study outcomes and limitations: A majority of expanded thyroid clonotypes exceeding 0.001 frequency were likewise present in blood.

RNA transcripts yielded amplified TCR beta CDR3 regions. Second-round multiplex PCR came after first-round RT-PCR with HTBI primers. TCRdb independently ran MiXCR on the multiplex PCR reads; one entry per CDR3 protein. The profile shows 240,000 or so distinct CDR3 sequences, 45% of them singletons. The CDR3 extends over 17 amino acids. V lost 3 bases, J lost 5 bases, and 22 bases lay in between. This sequence originates from an adult man with Graves' ophthalmopathy. Sequencing input: peripheral blood. V and J are TRBV12-3 or TRBV12-4 and TRBJ2-5; perhaps TRBD1 as D (6 bases). CDR3 sequence reads: CASSFQGINQPRETQYF. In DNA form, the CDR3 reads TGTGCCAGCAGTTTCCAGGGGATTAATCAGCCCCGGGAGACCCAGTACTTC.